A selection of T cell receptor beta chains follows, all from one sample in a study of T cell responses to AZD1222 COVID-19 vaccine. TCRdb's table, derived via immunoSEQ multiplex PCR, lists solely in-frame clones and lacks some. The sample records about 93,000 clones, roughly 89% being singletons. This sample comprised peripheral blood, obtained on day 0 of MenACWY control vaccination. Receptors originate from an adult in good health. CDR3s include the opening cysteine and the closing phenylalanine or tryptophan. Fields, in order: V gene, CDR3 protein.

v_call: TRBV5-4
cdr3_aa: CASSFTGRDTEAFF

v_call: TRBV6-6
cdr3_aa: CASSHTGLETQYF

v_call: TRBV21-1
cdr3_aa: CASSTHRNQPQHF

v_call: TRBV5-6
cdr3_aa: CASSVGGFAYEQYF

v_call: TRBV29-1
cdr3_aa: CSGGASTGELFF

v_call: TRBV12-3/TRBV12-4
cdr3_aa: CASSLDRVGYTF

v_call: TRBV5-4
cdr3_aa: CASRQDSHNEQYF

v_call: TRBV4-3
cdr3_aa: CASSQDHSGETQYF

v_call: TRBV11-3
cdr3_aa: CASSLVPWNTEAFF

v_call: TRBV3-1/TRBV3-2
cdr3_aa: CASSQRDRGTEAFF

v_call: TRBV19
cdr3_aa: CASSITEGQARANTEAFF

v_call: TRBV20-1
cdr3_aa: CSASYRGRYQPQHF

v_call: TRBV5-1
cdr3_aa: CASSLYRNTGELFF

v_call: TRBV28
cdr3_aa: CASSARDRVTGELFF

v_call: TRBV3-1/TRBV3-2
cdr3_aa: CASRPAGNYEQYF

v_call: TRBV4-3
cdr3_aa: CASSQGTASGGLTDTQYF

v_call: TRBV3-1/TRBV3-2
cdr3_aa: CASSQGTDSPLHF

v_call: TRBV10-3
cdr3_aa: CAISARGNEQFF

v_call: TRBV11-2
cdr3_aa: CASSLDLTGNTEAFF

v_call: TRBV2
cdr3_aa: CASTYSGYEQYF

v_call: TRBV10-3
cdr3_aa: CAISESMVGGVTYNEQFF

v_call: TRBV9
cdr3_aa: CASSPGDVSGYTF

v_call: TRBV14
cdr3_aa: CASSLIRVRWDGYTF

v_call: TRBV19
cdr3_aa: CASSSGQDLKPQHF

v_call: TRBV18
cdr3_aa: CASSPLGMNTEAFF

v_call: TRBV6-5
cdr3_aa: CASTRDFNQPQHF

v_call: TRBV5-1
cdr3_aa: CASSLDFGVEAFF